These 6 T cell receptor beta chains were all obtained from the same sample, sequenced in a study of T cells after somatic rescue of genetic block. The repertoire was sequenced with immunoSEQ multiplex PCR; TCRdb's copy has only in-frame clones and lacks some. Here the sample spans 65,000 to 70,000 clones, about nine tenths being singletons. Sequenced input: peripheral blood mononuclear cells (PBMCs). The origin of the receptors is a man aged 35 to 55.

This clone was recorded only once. CDR3 DNA sequence: TGTGCCAGCGGGGAACAGGGTTACGAGCAGTACTTC. Protein: CASGEQGYEQYF. The chain uses TRBV27 and TRBJ2-5; the D gene is possibly TRBD1 (6 bases). The J call may be in error: the DNA end matches TRBJ2-7 better. This CDR3 spans 12 amino acids. CDR1 and CDR2 (germline): MNHEY, SMNVEV (reference sequence).

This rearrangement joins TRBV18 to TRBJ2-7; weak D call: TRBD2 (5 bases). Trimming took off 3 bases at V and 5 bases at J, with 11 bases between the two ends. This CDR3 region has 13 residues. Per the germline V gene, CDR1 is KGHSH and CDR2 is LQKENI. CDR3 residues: CASSPQTGDEQYF. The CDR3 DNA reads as TGTGCCAGCTCACCCCAGACCGGGGACGAGCAGTACTTC.

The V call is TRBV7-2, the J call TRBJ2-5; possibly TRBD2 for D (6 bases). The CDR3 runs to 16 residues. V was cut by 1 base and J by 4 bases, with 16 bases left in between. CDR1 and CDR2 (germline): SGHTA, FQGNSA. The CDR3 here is CASSLVAQEGGETQYF. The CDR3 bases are TGTGCCAGCAGCTTAGTTGCCCAGGAGGGAGGAGAGACCCAGTACTTC.

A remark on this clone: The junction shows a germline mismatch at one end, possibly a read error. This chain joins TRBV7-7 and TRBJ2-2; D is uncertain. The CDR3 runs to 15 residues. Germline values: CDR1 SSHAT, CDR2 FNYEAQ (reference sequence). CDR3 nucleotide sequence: TGTGCTAGCAGCTTAGGGTTAGAAGAGACCGGGGAGCTGTTTTTT. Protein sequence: CASSLGLEETGELFF.

The CDR3 protein is CASSLVGTRGETQYF. In DNA, the CDR3 is TGTGCCAGCAGCTTAGTTGGGACTAGGGGGGAGACCCAGTACTTC. J is TRBJ2-5 and V is TRBV7-9, with 8 positions matching TRBD2. The CDR3 runs 15 residues. Germline CDR1 SEHNR, CDR2 FQNEAQ (reference sequence). The ends lost 1 base at V and 5 bases at J; junction bases unmatched: 6.

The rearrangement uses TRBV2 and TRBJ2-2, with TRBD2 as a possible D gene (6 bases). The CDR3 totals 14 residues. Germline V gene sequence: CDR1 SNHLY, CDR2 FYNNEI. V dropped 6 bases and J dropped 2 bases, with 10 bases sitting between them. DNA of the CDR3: TGTGCCAGCAGCCGGGACTCCAACACCGGGGAGCTGTTTTTT. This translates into CASSRDSNTGELFF.